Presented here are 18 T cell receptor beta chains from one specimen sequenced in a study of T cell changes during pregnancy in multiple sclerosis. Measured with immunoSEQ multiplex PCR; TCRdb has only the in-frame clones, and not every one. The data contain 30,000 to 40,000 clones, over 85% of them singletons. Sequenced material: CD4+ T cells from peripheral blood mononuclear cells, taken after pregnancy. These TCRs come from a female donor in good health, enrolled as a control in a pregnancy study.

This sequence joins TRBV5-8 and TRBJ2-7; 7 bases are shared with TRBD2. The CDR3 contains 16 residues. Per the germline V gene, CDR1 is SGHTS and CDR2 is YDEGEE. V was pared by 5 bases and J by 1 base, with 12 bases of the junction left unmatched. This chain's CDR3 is CASSPEGGKRSYEQYF. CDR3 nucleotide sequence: TGTGCCAGCAGTCCGGAGGGAGGGAAAAGGTCCTACGAGCAGTACTTC.

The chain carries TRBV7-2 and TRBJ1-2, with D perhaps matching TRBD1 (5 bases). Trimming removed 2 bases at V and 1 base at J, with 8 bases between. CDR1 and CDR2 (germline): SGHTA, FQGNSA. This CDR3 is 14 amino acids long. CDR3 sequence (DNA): TGTGCCAGCAGCTTATCCCAGGGTAACTATGGCTACACCTTC. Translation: CASSLSQGNYGYTF.

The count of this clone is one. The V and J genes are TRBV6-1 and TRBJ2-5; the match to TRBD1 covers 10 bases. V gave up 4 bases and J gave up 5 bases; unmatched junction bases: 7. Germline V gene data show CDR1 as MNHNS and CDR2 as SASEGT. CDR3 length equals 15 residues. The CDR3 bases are TGTGCCAGCAGTGTGACAGGGGGCGCGGGTGAGACCCAGTACTTC. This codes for CASSVTGGAGETQYF.

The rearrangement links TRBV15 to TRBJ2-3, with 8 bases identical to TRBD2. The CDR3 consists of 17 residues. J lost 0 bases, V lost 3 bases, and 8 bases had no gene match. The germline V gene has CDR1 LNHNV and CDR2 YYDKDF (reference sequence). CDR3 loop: CATSRESGSFSTDTQYF. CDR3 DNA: TGTGCCACCAGCAGGGAAAGCGGGAGTTTTAGCACAGATACGCAGTATTTT.

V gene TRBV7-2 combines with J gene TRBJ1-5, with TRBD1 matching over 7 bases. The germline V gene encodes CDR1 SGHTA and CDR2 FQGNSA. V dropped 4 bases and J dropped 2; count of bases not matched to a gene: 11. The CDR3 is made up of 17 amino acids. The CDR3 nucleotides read TGTGCCAGCAGCTCGCCCCCAGGGGGGTATGGCAATCAGCCCCAGCATTTT. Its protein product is CASSSPPGGYGNQPQHF.

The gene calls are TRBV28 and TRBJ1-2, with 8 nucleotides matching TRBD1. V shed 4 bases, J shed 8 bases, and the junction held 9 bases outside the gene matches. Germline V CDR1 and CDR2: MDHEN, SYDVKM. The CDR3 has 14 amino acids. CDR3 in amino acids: CASSSQGAPSGYTF. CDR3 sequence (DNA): TGTGCCAGCAGTTCTCAGGGGGCCCCCTCCGGCTACACCTTC.

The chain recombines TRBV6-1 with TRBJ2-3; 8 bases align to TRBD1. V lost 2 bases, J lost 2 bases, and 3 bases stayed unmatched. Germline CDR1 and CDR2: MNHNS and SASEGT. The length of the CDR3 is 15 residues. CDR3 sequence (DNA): TGTGCCAGCAGTGAACAGGGGGCGTTCACAGATACGCAGTATTTT. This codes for CASSEQGAFTDTQYF.

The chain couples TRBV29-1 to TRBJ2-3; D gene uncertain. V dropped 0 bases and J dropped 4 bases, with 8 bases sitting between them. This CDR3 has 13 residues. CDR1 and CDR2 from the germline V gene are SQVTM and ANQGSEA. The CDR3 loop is CSVEDRGSDTQYF. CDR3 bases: TGCAGCGTTGAAGATCGAGGCTCAGATACGCAGTATTTT.

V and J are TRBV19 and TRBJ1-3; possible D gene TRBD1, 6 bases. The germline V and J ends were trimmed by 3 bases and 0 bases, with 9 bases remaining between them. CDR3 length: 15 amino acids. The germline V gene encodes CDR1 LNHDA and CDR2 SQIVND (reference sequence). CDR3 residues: CASSIRGPSGNTIYF. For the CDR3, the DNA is TGTGCCAGTAGTATCAGGGGCCCCTCTGGAAACACCATATATTTT.

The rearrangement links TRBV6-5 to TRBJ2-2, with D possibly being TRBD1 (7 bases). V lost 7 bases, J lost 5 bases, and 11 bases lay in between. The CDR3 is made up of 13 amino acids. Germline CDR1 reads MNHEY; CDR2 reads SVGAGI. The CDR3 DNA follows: TGTGCCAGCAAACCAGGGGGGACCGGGGAGCTGTTTTTT. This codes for CASKPGGTGELFF.

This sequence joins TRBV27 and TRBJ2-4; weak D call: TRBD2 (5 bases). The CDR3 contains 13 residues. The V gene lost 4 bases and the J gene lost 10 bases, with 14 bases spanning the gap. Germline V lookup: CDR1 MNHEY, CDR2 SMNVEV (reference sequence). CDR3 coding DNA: TGTGCCAGCAGTTCCCCCCTGTCGGGGATTCAGTACTTC. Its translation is CASSSPLSGIQYF.

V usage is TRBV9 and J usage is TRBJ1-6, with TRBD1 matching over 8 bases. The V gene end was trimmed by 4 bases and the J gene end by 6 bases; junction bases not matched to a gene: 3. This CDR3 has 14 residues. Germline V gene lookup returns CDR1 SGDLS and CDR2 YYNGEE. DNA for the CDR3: TGTGCCAGCAGCCCGGACAGGGCTAATTCACCCCTCCACTTT. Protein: CASSPDRANSPLHF.

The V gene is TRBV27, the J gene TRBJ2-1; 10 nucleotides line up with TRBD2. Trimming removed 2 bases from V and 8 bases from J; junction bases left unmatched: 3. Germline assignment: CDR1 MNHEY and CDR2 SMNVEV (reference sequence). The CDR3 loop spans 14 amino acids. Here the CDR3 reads CASSLQRGGHEQFF. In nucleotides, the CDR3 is TGTGCCAGCAGTTTACAGCGGGGGGGCCATGAGCAGTTCTTC.

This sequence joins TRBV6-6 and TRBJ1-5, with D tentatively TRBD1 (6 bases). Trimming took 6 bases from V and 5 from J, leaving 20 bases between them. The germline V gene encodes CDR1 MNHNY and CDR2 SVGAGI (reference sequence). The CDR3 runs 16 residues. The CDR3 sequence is CASSPPGGAGDQPQHF. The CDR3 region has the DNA TGTGCCAGCAGCCCACCGGGGGGGGCGGGTGATCAGCCCCAGCATTTT.

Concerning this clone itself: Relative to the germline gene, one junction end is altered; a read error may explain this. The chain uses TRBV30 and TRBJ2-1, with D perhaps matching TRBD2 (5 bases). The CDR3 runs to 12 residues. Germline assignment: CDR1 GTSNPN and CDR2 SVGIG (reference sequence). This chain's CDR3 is CAWSVRGQRVLF. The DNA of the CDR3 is TGTGCCTGGAGTGTACGAGGGCAGCGAGTACTCTTC.

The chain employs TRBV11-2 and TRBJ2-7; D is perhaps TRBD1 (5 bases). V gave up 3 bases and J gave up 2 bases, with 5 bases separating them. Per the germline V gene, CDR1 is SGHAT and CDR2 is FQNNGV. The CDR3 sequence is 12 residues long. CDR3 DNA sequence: TGTGCCAGCAGCTTGGACACCTACGAGCAGTACTTC. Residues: CASSLDTYEQYF.

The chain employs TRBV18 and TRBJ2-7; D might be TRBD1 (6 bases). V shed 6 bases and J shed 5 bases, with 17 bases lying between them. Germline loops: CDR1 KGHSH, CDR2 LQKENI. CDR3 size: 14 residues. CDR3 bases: TGTGCCAGCTCCCTCCAGGGGACGGGAAACGAGCAGTACTTC. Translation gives CASSLQGTGNEQYF. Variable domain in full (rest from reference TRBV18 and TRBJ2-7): NAGVMQNPRHLVRRRGQEARLRCSPMKGHSHVYWYRQLPEEGLKFMVYLQKENIIDESGMPKERFSAEFPKEGPSILRIQQVVRGDSAAYFCASSLQGTGNEQYFGPGTRLTVT.

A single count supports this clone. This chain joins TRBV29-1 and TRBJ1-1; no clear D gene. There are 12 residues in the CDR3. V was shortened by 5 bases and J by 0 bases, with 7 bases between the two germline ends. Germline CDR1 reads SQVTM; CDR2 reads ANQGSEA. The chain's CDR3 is CSVYRMNTEAFF. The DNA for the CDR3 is TGCAGCGTTTACAGAATGAACACTGAAGCTTTCTTT.